This T cell receptor (beta chain) was recovered during a study of CD4+ T cells in melanoma. Notes on this clone: Its target is not known.

The CDR3 spans 14 residues. Trimming removed 0 bases from V and 7 bases from J, with 10 bases in between. Germline assignment: CDR1 SGHRS and CDR2 YFSETQ. Assay: immunoSEQ multiplex PCR; the TCRdb copy retains only in-frame clones and omits some. The data show about 140,000 clones, about 93% seen once. Points from the study as a whole: A reported correlation linked neoantigen-specific CD4+ T cells to CD8+, macrophage and B cell function. Diverse differentiation states were reported for melanoma neoantigen-specific CD4+ T cells.

The J gene is TRBJ1-4, the V gene TRBV5-1; no clear D. The receptor was isolated from a human donor with melanoma. Written as DNA, the CDR3 is TGCGCCAGCAGCTTGGGGACCGAGTCTGAAAAACTGTTTTTT. Residues: CASSLGTESEKLFF.